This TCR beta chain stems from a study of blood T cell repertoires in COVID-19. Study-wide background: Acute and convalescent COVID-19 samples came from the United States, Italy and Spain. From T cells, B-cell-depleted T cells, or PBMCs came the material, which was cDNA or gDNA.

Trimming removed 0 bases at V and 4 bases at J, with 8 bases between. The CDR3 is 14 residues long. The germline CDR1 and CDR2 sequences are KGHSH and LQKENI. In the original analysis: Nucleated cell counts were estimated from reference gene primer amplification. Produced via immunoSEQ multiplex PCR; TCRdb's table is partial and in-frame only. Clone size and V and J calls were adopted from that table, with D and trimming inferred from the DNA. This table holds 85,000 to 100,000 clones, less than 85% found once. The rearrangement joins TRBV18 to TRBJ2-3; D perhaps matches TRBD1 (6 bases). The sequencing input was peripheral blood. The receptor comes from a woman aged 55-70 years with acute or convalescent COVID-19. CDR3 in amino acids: CASSPPAGADTQYF. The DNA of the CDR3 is TGTGCCAGCTCACCACCGGCAGGGGCAGATACGCAGTATTTT.